Below, 24 T cell receptor beta chains from the same sample are listed, as sequenced in a study of regulatory T cells in long-lasting Graves disease. Libraries of TCR beta came from iRepertoire HTBI primers plus Arm-PCR of CDR3 regions. TCRdb passed the multiplex PCR reads through MiXCR, listing each CDR3 protein once. The data contain 300,000 to 500,000 distinct CDR3 sequences, 20% to 25% of them seen just once; the ten biggest clones take up more than 20%. Time point: persistent/refractory GD, antithyroid drugs over 5 years with positive TRAb. PBMC RNA was the source of the TCR library. Sequencing was performed on peripheral blood mononuclear cells (PBMCs), taken when the disease was refractory, from a patient treated with antithyroid drugs. The receptors derive from a female donor with Graves disease.

In its sample, this clonotype was seen a few times. The CDR3, as DNA: TGCAGTGCTACGGCGGGGAGTCAGCCCCAGCATTTT. This codes for CSATAGSQPQHF. The chain couples TRBV20-1 to TRBJ1-5, with D hard to call. The CDR3 consists of 12 residues. Trimming took 4 bases from V and 6 from J, leaving 10 bases between them. The V gene's germline CDR1 is DFQATT and CDR2 SNEGSKA (reference sequence).

The rearrangement uses TRBV15 and TRBJ1-1; the match to TRBD1 covers 9 bases. Looked up from germline, CDR1 is LNHNV and CDR2 is YYDKDF (reference sequence). This CDR3 has 17 amino acids. Germline trimming cut 1 base from V and 1 base from J; bases unmatched to any gene: 7. CDR3 loop: CATSRGGTGRGNTEAFF. The CDR3 DNA sequence: TGTGCCACCAGCAGAGGGGGGACAGGGAGAGGGAACACTGAAGCTTTCTTT. Using reference TRBV15 and TRBJ1-1 for the parts outside the CDR3, the full variable domain is DAMVIQNPRYQVTQFGKPVTLSCSQTLNHNVMYWYQQKSSQAPKLLFHYYDKDFNNEADTPDNFQSRRPNTSFCFLDIRSPGLGDTAMYLCATSRGGTGRGNTEAFFGQGTRLTVV.

There are a few counts of this clonotype. The V call is TRBV15, the J call TRBJ1-1; no clear D. The CDR3 totals 14 residues. The ends were cut back, 3 bases at V and 0 bases at J, with 8 bases in the middle. Looked up from germline, CDR1 is LNHNV and CDR2 is YYDKDF (reference sequence). In DNA, the CDR3 is TGTGCCACCAGCAGGGAGGGAGTGAACACTGAAGCTTTCTTT. This gives the protein CATSREGVNTEAFF.

This clonotype has ten or more counts. The junction does not match germline at one end; this may be a read error. The chain is built from TRBV12-3 or TRBV12-4 and TRBJ2-7, with D possibly matching TRBD1 (7 bases). There are 15 residues in the CDR3. The CDR3, as DNA: TGCGCCAGCAGCTTAGGAGGAGGGGGCGCCTACGAGCAGTACTTC. Translating it yields CASSLGGGGAYEQYF.

At least ten counts were recorded for this clonotype. The chain is built from TRBV7-2 and TRBJ2-5, with TRBD2 matching over 9 bases. In germline, CDR1 is SGHTA, CDR2 FQGNSA. After removal of 5 bases from V and 4 bases from J, the junction contained 8 bases not matched to a gene. This CDR3 has 15 amino acids. As DNA, the CDR3 is TGTGCCAGCAGCCTGACTAGCGGAAGTACAGAGACCCAGTACTTC. Protein: CASSLTSGSTETQYF.

This clonotype was found a few times. V and J are TRBV15 and TRBJ2-7, with D tentatively TRBD2 (5 bases). Per the germline V gene, CDR1 is LNHNV and CDR2 is YYDKDF (reference sequence). The CDR3 is 15 residues long. The ends were cut back, 1 base at V and 2 bases at J, with 12 bases in the middle. The CDR3 sequence is CATSRVSIGTYEQYF. Here the CDR3 DNA reads TGTGCCACCAGCAGAGTTTCCATCGGGACCTACGAGCAGTACTTC.

This clonotype was counted a few times. This clone may be a read error of a much larger clone one base away. The conserved closing phenylalanine or tryptophan is absent in this CDR3, likely reflecting a read error. The genes are TRBV28 and TRBJ2-5; D unclear. The DNA end favors TRBJ2-7, so the J call may be wrong. The CDR3 contains 13 residues. Germline V gene lookup returns CDR1 MDHEN and CDR2 SYDVKM. DNA for the CDR3: TGTGCCAGCAGTTCACCCCCCGCCTACGAGCAGTACCTC. This encodes CASSSPPAYEQYL.

This clonotype was observed many times. V usage is TRBV19 and J usage is TRBJ2-2; no clear D gene. CDR1 is LNHDA, CDR2 SQIVND, per germline (reference sequence). This CDR3 has 13 amino acids. Trimming stripped 9 bases from V and 4 bases from J, with 12 bases between. CDR3 DNA sequence: TGTGCCAGCAGCCCCTCGGGCACCGGGGAGCTGTTTTTT. It specifies CASSPSGTGELFF.

This clonotype came up many times. V and J are TRBV12-3 or TRBV12-4 and TRBJ1-1; the D is unclear. The CDR3 spans 14 residues. Trimming took 6 bases from V and 1 from J, leaving 12 bases between them. The CDR3 loop is CASSQSPENTEAFF. As DNA, the CDR3 is TGTGCCAGCAGCCAATCCCCAGAGAACACTGAAGCTTTCTTT.

In this sample, this clonotype turned up a few times. The chain employs TRBV7-9 and TRBJ2-7; the D call may be TRBD1 or TRBD2 (5 bases each). V was trimmed by 5 bases and J by 3 bases, leaving 17 bases between them. CDR1 is SEHNR and CDR2 is FQNEAQ in the germline V gene (reference sequence). The CDR3 sequence is 15 residues long. CDR3 in amino acids: CASSTMWGPDYEQYF. The CDR3, as DNA: TGTGCCAGCAGCACCATGTGGGGACCCGACTACGAGCAGTACTTC.

This clonotype was observed a few times. The chain recombines TRBV5-1 with TRBJ1-1, with D possibly matching TRBD1 (5 bases). The V and J ends lost 3 bases and 1 base respectively, with 10 bases between them. Per the germline V gene, CDR1 is SGHRS and CDR2 is YFSETQ. The CDR3 totals 14 residues. CDR3 sequence: CASSSGPSNTEAFF. The CDR3, as DNA: TGCGCCAGCAGCTCGGGACCCTCGAACACTGAAGCTTTCTTT.

This clonotype was picked up many times. The chain combines TRBV28 with TRBJ1-5; D unresolved. Trimming took off 8 bases at V and 6 bases at J, with 8 bases between the two ends. The CDR3 has 11 residues. Germline V lookup: CDR1 MDHEN, CDR2 SYDVKM. CDR3 nucleotides: TGTGCCAGCGGAGTGGTTCAGCCCCAGCATTTT. It encodes CASGVVQPQHF.

The chain carries TRBV19 and TRBJ2-7; 9 nucleotides agree with TRBD1. The CDR3 has 14 amino acids. V lost 6 bases to trimming and J lost 5 bases; unmatched junction nucleotides: 8. Germline V gene lookup returns CDR1 LNHDA and CDR2 SQIVND (reference sequence). CDR3 nucleotide sequence: TGTGCCAGTAGGACTACAGGGGGCCGAAACGAGCAGTACTTC. Translation gives CASRTTGGRNEQYF.

Concerning this clonotype itself: The junction departs from germline at one end; a sequencing error may be responsible. This chain's CDR3 is CASSQDRRSSYNEQSF. For the CDR3, the DNA is TGCGCCAGCAGCCAAGATCGGCGCAGCTCCTACAATGAGCAGTCCTTC. The chain recombines TRBV4-3 with TRBJ2-1; unclear D gene. The CDR3 is 16 residues long. Germline lookup yields CDR1 LGHNA and CDR2 YSLEER.

This clonotype has just a few counts. One base away lies a much larger clone, so this may be a sequencing read error. This chain uses TRBV12-3 or TRBV12-4 with TRBJ2-1; TRBD2 matches 14 bases. The CDR3 sequence is 19 residues long. CDR3 sequence reads: CANSFDGLAGGIAYNEQFF. In nucleotides, the CDR3 is TGTGCCAACAGTTTTGACGGACTAGCGGGAGGCATCGCCTACAATGAGCAGTTCTTC.

In this sample, this clonotype turned up many times. The V call is TRBV24-1, the J call TRBJ2-5; perhaps TRBD2 as D (5 bases). With 8 bases removed from V and 7 bases from J, the gap between germline ends came to 13 bases. This CDR3 comprises 12 residues. Germline V gene data show CDR1 as KGHDR and CDR2 as SFDVKD. The DNA for the CDR3 is TGTGCCACCAAGGGTCGGGAATGGACCCAGTACTTC. Encoded protein: CATKGREWTQYF.

This clonotype was seen repeatedly, ten times or more. The chain uses TRBV6-5 and TRBJ1-5; D gene ambiguous. V was clipped by 0 bases and J by 6 bases, with 9 bases between them. From germline, CDR1 is MNHEY and CDR2 SVGAGI. This CDR3 spans 14 amino acids. CDR3 in amino acids: CASSYSGGFQPQHF. The CDR3 DNA reads TGTGCCAGCAGTTACTCGGGAGGGTTTCAGCCCCAGCATTTT.

A note on this clonotype: A much larger clone lies one base from this, so it may be a read error. The rearrangement links TRBV5-1 to TRBJ1-6; possible D gene TRBD1, 5 bases. Trimming took 3 bases from V and 5 from J, leaving 15 bases between them. The CDR3 has 16 residues. The germline gives CDR1 SGHRS, CDR2 YFSETQ. The CDR3 DNA is TGCGCCAGCAGCTCGGCCCCAGGGAAGAATAATTCACCCCTCCACTTT. Protein: CASSSAPGKNNSPLHF.

The chain couples TRBV28 to TRBJ2-7; D tentatively fits TRBD1 or TRBD2 (5 bases each). The V end was cut by 5 bases, the J end by 1 base, with 15 bases between. CDR1 is MDHEN and CDR2 is SYDVKM in the germline V gene. The CDR3 totals 15 residues. The CDR3 DNA sequence: TGTGCCAGCAGTGCGGTGGGGGTTTATTCCTACGAGCAGTACTTC. It specifies CASSAVGVYSYEQYF.

The chain has TRBV6-2 or TRBV6-3 and TRBJ2-1; 11 positions match TRBD2. This CDR3 contains 16 residues. Germline CDR1 reads MNHEY; CDR2 reads SVGEGT. V dropped 4 bases and J dropped 3; count of bases not matched to a gene: 5. The CDR3 loop reads CASSFSLAGGYNEQFF. The CDR3 DNA sequence: TGTGCCAGCAGTTTTTCCCTAGCGGGAGGCTACAATGAGCAGTTCTTC.

This clonotype was observed at least ten times. V usage is TRBV11-2 and J usage is TRBJ2-7; TRBD1 might be the D (6 bases). With 7 bases removed from V and 5 bases from J, the gap between germline ends came to 12 bases. CDR3 length equals 12 residues. The V gene's germline CDR1 is SGHAT and CDR2 FQNNGV. CDR3 nucleotides: TGTGCCAGCACCCCCCAGGGGAACGAGCAGTACTTC. Encoded protein: CASTPQGNEQYF.

This clonotype was seen more than once but under ten times. The chain uses TRBV6-2 or TRBV6-3 and TRBJ1-1; a possible D gene is TRBD1 (5 bases). Trimming pared 8 bases from V and 5 bases from J, leaving 21 bases between. Germline CDR1 and CDR2: MNHEY and SVGEGT. The CDR3 covers 15 residues. The CDR3 here is CASEGAGKGLTEAFF. The CDR3 DNA follows: TGTGCCAGCGAAGGTGCAGGGAAAGGTTTGACTGAAGCTTTCTTT.

As concerns this clonotype: A much more abundant neighbour one base away suggests this may be a read error. This chain joins TRBV10-2 and TRBJ1-2; no definite D call. This CDR3 spans 14 amino acids. V dropped 1 base and J dropped 3 bases, with 9 bases sitting between them. Germline CDR1 is WSHSY and CDR2 is SAAADI. The CDR3 here is CASSELGPDYGYTF. In DNA form, the CDR3 reads TGCGCCAGCAGTGAGTTAGGCCCAGACTATGGCTACACCTTC.

This clonotype was counted many times. V and J are TRBV6-5 and TRBJ2-7, with TRBD2 identical over 11 bases. The J segment lost 3 bases and the V segment lost 0 bases, leaving 1 base of the junction unmatched. Germline V gene lookup returns CDR1 MNHEY and CDR2 SVGAGI. This CDR3 spans 15 amino acids. In DNA form, the CDR3 reads TGTGCCAGCAGTTACTCACTAGCGGGAGACTACGAGCAGTACTTC. This gives the protein CASSYSLAGDYEQYF.